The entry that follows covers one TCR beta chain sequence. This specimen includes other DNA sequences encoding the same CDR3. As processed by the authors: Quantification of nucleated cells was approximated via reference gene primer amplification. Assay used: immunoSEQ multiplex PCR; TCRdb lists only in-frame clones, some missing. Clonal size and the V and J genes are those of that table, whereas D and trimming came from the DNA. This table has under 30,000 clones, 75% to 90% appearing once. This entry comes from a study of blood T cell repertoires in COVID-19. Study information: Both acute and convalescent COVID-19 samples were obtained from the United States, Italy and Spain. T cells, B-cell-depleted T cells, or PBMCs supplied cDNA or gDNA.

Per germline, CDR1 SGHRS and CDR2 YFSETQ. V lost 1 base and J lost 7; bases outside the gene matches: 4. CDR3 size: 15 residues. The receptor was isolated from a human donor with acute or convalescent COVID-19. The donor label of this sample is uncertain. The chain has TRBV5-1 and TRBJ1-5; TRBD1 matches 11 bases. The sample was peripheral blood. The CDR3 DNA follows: TGCGCCAGCAGCTTGACCGGGACAGGGGGACAGCCCCAGCATTTT. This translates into CASSLTGTGGQPQHF.